What follows is one T cell receptor (beta chain) and its context. What it binds is not known. The data were produced by immunoSEQ multiplex PCR, yet TCRdb's version contains in-frame clones alone and is incomplete. The table has 100,000 to 150,000 clones, approximately 91% seen once. The entry originates in a study of T cell responses to AZD1222 COVID-19 vaccine. Study observations and caveats: None of the repertoires were sampled until the peak T cell response had passed. Seropositive at baseline were only six AZD1222 recipients. Females made up more of the donors, who were largely white British, and clonal diversity may have come out too low.

The CDR3 runs 14 residues. Germline V lookup: CDR1 SGHTA, CDR2 FQGNSA. The ends were cut back, 1 base at V and 8 bases at J, with 11 bases in the middle. Both about-4-week and about-12-week second-dose recipients were combined. The chain combines TRBV7-2 with TRBJ1-4; D uncertain. This receptor was taken from an adult who received the AZD1222 COVID-19 vaccine. The input for sequencing was peripheral blood, taken 28 days after the second AZD1222 dose. The DNA of the CDR3 is TGTGCCAGCAGCTTAGGGAGGGATAGAGAAAAACTGTTTTTT. It translates to CASSLGRDREKLFF.